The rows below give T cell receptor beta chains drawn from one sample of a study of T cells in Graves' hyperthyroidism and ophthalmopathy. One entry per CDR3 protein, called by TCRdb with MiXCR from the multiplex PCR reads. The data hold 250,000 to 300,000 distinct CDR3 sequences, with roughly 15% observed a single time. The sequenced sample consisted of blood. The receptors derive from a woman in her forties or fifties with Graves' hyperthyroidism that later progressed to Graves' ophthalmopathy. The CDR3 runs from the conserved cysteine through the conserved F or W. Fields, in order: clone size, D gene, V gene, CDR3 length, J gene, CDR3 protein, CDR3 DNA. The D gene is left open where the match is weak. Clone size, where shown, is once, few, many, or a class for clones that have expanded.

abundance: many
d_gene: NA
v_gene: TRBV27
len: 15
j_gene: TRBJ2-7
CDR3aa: CASSPLGGLAFEQYF
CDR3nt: TGTGCCAGCAGCCCTCTTGGCGGCCTGGCTTTCGAGCAGTACTTC

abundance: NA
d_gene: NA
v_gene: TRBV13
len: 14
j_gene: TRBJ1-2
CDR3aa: CASSSDRLNYGYTF
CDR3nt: TGTGCCAGCAGCTCCGACAGGCTTAACTATGGCTACACCTTC

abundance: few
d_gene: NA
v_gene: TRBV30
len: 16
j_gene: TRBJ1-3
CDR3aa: CAWSVGGPGSGNTIYF
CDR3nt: TGTGCCTGGAGTGTTGGGGGGCCAGGCTCTGGAAACACCATATATTTT

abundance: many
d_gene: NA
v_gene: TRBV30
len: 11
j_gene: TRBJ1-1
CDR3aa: CAWSVRQTAFF
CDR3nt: TGTGCCTGGAGTGTACGTCAGACCGCTTTCTTT

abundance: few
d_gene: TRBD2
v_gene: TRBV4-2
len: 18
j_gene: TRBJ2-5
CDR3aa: CASSPDFGASGKGETQYF
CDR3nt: TGTGCCAGCAGCCCAGACTTTGGGGCTAGCGGGAAAGGGGAGACCCAGTACTTC

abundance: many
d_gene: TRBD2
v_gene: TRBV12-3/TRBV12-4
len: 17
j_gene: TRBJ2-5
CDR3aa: CASRTLSPAGRGETQYF
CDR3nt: TGTGCCAGCAGAACATTATCCCCAGCGGGGCGAGGAGAGACCCAGTACTTC

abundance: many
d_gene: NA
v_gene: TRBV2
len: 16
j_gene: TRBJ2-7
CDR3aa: CASMPGERQISYEQYF
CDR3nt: TGTGCCAGCATGCCGGGTGAGCGCCAAATTTCCTACGAGCAGTACTTC

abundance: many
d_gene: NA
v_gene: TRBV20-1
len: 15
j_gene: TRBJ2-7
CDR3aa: CSARGRWASSYEQYF
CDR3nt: TGCAGTGCTAGAGGTCGGTGGGCTAGTTCCTACGAGCAGTACTTC

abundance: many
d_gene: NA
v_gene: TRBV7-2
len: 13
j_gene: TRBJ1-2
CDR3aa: CASSGRRAGGYTF
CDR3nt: TGTGCCAGCAGCGGACGGCGGGCCGGAGGCTACACCTTC

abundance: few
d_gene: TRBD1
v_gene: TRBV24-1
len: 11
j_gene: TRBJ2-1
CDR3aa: CATSQGVEQFF
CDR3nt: TGTGCCACCAGTCAGGGGGTTGAGCAGTTCTTC

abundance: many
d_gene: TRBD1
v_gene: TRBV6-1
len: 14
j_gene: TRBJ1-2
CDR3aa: CASRLGQGLYGYTF
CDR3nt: TGTGCCAGCAGGCTTGGACAGGGCCTCTATGGCTACACCTTC

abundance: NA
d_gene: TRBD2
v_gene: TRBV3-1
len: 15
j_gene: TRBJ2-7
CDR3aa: CASSQPRGLAGEQYF
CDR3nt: TGTGCCAGCAGCCAACCACGGGGACTAGCGGGCGAGCAGTACTTC

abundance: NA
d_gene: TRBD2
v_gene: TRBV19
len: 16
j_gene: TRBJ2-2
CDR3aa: CASSISGRAEVGELFF
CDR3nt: TGTGCCAGTAGTATTAGCGGGAGGGCCGAGGTCGGGGAGCTGTTTTTT

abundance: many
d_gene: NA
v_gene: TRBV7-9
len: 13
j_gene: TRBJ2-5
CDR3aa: CASSLTSMETQYF
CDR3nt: TGTGCCAGCAGCTTAACTAGCATGGAGACCCAGTACTTC

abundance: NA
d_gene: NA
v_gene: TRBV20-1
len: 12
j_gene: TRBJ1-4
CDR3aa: CSARGVNEKLFF
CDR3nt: TGCAGTGCCAGAGGGGTTAATGAAAAACTGTTTTTT

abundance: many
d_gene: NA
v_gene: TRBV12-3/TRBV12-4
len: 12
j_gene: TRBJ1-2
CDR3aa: CASSLAGIGYTF
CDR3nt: TGTGCCAGCAGTTTGGCGGGGATTGGCTACACCTTC

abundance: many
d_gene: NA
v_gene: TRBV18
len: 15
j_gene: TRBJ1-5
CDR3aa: CASSLSIFGNQPQHF
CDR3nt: TGTGCCAGCTCACTATCCATTTTTGGCAATCAGCCCCAGCATTTT

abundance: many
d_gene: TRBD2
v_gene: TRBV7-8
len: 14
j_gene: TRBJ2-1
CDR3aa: CASSSGTSGREQFF
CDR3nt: TGTGCCAGCAGCTCCGGGACTAGCGGGAGAGAGCAGTTCTTC

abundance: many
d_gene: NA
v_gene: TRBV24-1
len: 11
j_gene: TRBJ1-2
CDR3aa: CATSDLDGYTF
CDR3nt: TGTGCCACCAGTGATTTGGACGGCTACACCTTC

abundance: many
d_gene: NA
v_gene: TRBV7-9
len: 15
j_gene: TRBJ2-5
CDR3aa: CASSSRRGPQETQYF
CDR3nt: TGTGCCAGCAGCTCCCGACGAGGCCCACAAGAGACCCAGTACTTC

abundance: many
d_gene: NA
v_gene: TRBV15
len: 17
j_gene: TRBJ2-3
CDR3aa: CATSRDRDPLSTDTQYF
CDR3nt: TGTGCCACCAGCAGAGACAGGGACCCCCTCTCCACAGATACGCAGTATTTT

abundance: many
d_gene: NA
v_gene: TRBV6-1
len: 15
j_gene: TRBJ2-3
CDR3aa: CASSFRQAKSDTQYF
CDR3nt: TGTGCCAGCAGTTTCCGACAGGCTAAGTCGGATACGCAGTATTTT

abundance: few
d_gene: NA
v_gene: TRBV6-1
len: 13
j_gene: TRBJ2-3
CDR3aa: CASSQVITDTQYF
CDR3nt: TGTGCCAGCAGCCAGGTTATAACAGATACGCAGTATTTT

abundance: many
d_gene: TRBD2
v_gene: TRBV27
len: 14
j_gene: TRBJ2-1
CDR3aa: CASSFPGLINEQFF
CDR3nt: TGTGCCAGCAGTTTCCCGGGACTAATAAATGAGCAGTTCTTC

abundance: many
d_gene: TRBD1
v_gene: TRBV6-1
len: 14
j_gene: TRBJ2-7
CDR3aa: CASSYRGIDYEQYF
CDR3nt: TGTGCCAGCAGTTACAGGGGCATAGACTACGAGCAGTACTTC

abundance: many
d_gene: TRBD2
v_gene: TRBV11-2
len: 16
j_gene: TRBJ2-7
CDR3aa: CASSFLGLAGLYEQYF
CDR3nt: TGTGCCAGCAGCTTCCTGGGACTAGCGGGACTTTACGAGCAGTACTTC

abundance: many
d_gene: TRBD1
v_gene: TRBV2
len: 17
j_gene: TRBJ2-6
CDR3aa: CASSGGQGASGANVLTF
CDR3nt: TGTGCCAGCAGTGGTGGACAGGGGGCTTCCGGGGCCAACGTCCTGACTTTC

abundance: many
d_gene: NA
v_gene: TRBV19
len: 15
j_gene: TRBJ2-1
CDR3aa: CASSPTGRSYNEQFF
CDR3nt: TGTGCCAGTAGTCCCACAGGACGCTCCTACAATGAGCAGTTCTTC

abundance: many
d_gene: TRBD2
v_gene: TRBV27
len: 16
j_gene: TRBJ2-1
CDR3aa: CASSLTSSGIYNEQFF
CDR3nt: TGTGCCAGCAGTTTAACCTCTAGCGGGATTTACAATGAGCAGTTCTTC

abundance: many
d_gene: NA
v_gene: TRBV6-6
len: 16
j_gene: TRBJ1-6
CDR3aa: CASSYFVNSYNSPLHF
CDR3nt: TGTGCCAGCAGTTACTTTGTCAACTCCTATAATTCACCCCTCCACTTT

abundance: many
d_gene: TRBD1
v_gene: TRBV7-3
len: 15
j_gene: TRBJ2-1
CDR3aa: CASSFRQGVYNEQFF
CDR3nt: TGTGCCAGCAGCTTCCGACAGGGGGTCTACAATGAGCAGTTCTTC

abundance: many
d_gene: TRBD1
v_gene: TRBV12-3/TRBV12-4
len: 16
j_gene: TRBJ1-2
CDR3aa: CASKGVIGQGVPGYTF
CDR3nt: TGTGCCAGCAAGGGAGTAATCGGACAGGGGGTTCCTGGCTACACCTTC